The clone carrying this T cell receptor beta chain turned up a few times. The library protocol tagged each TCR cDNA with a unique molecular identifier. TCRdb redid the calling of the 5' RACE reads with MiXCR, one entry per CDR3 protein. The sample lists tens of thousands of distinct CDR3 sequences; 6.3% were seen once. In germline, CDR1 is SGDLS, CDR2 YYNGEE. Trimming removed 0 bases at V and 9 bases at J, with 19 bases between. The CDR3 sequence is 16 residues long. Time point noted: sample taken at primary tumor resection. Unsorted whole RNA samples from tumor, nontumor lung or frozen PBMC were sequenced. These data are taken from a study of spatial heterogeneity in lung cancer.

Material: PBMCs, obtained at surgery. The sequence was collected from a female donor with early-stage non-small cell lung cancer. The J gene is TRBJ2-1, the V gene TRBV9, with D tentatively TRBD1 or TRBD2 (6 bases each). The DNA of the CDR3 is TGTGCCAGCAGCGTAGGAGGGGGGCTAACTACAGGTGAGCAGTTCTTC. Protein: CASSVGGGLTTGEQFF.